One sample yielded the 25 T cell receptor beta chains listed below, sequenced in a study of T cell changes during pregnancy in multiple sclerosis. Only in-frame clones appear in the TCRdb table, and some are missing; sequencing was by immunoSEQ multiplex PCR. The sample has about 57,000 clones; approximately 90% are singletons. This specimen consisted of peripheral blood, obtained after pregnancy. These receptors were obtained from a female donor with multiple sclerosis, enrolled in a pregnancy study.

A single count supports this clone. This chain joins TRBV7-6 and TRBJ2-7; 11 positions agree with TRBD2. The ends lost 1 base at V and 1 base at J; junction bases unmatched: 9. The CDR3 totals 18 residues. Germline V gene data show CDR1 as SGHVS and CDR2 as FNYEAQ. The CDR3 bases are TGTGCCAGCAGCTTAGGGGCCACTCTAGCGGGGGGATCCTACGAGCAGTACTTC. Translated: CASSLGATLAGGSYEQYF.

V gene TRBV7-8 combines with J gene TRBJ2-1; TRBD2 agrees at 15 bases. V lost 5 bases to trimming and J lost 5 bases; unmatched junction nucleotides: 10. The CDR3 is 18 residues long. Germline assignment: CDR1 SGHVS and CDR2 FQNEAQ. In nucleotides, the CDR3 is TGTGCCAGCAGCCCCCCCGGACTAGCGGGGGGGAAAGACAATGAGCAGTTCTTC. Amino acid sequence: CASSPPGLAGGKDNEQFF.

The chain combines TRBV28 with TRBJ2-7; D might be TRBD1 (6 bases). The V gene lost 8 bases and the J gene lost 7 bases, with 18 bases spanning the gap. Looked up from germline, CDR1 is MDHEN and CDR2 is SYDVKM. This CDR3 spans 13 amino acids. As DNA, the CDR3 is TGTGCCAGCTCAGGGGAAGGGTCTCAAGAGCAGTACTTC. It specifies CASSGEGSQEQYF.

This rearrangement joins TRBV27 to TRBJ2-7, with 8 bases fitting TRBD2. Per the germline V gene, CDR1 is MNHEY and CDR2 is SMNVEV (reference sequence). The V segment lost 8 bases and the J segment 4 bases; nucleotides outside the gene matches: 10. The CDR3 contains 14 residues. This CDR3 is CASRTGTRPYEQYF. CDR3 nucleotide sequence: TGTGCCAGCCGTACCGGGACTAGGCCATACGAGCAGTACTTC.

This clone showed up just a few times. The V call is TRBV7-9, the J call TRBJ1-5, with D hard to call. Germline CDR1 is SEHNR and CDR2 is FQNEAQ (reference sequence). V lost 4 bases and J lost 5, with 15 bases in between. There are 15 residues in the CDR3. CDR3 nucleotide sequence: TGTGCCAGCAGCTCCTCAGGCGCAGGCGATCAGCCCCAGCATTTT. Encoded protein: CASSSSGAGDQPQHF.

The genes are TRBV12-5 and TRBJ2-1; 9 bases are a match to TRBD2. CDR3 length equals 16 residues. From germline, CDR1 is LGHNT and CDR2 FRNRAP. V was pared by 7 bases and J by 5 bases, with 12 bases of the junction left unmatched. This CDR3 is CASASSEASGDNEQFF. The DNA of the CDR3 is TGTGCTAGTGCCTCAAGCGAGGCTAGCGGGGACAATGAGCAGTTCTTC. Using reference TRBV12-5 and TRBJ2-1 for the parts outside the CDR3, the full variable domain is DARVTQTPRHKVTEMGQEVTMRCQPILGHNTVFWYRQTMMQGLELLAYFRNRAPLDDSGMPKDRFSAEMPDATLATLKIQPSEPRDSAVYFCASASSEASGDNEQFFGPGTRLTVL.

This rearrangement joins TRBV18 to TRBJ2-2; no clear D. From germline, CDR1 is KGHSH and CDR2 LQKENI. The V end was cut by 5 bases, the J end by 5 bases, with 15 bases between. The CDR3 consists of 15 residues. This CDR3 is CASSVDQAPTGELFF. CDR3 coding DNA: TGTGCCAGCTCAGTTGACCAGGCGCCTACCGGGGAGCTGTTTTTT.

The V gene is TRBV2, the J gene TRBJ2-5; 14 bases line up with TRBD2. Germline lookup yields CDR1 SNHLY and CDR2 FYNNEI. The CDR3 length is 13 residues. CDR3 region: CGGTSGGQETQYF. In DNA, the CDR3 is TGTGGGGGGACTAGCGGGGGCCAAGAGACCCAGTACTTC.

This clone occurred once. The rearrangement uses TRBV6-1 and TRBJ1-6, with D unresolved. This CDR3 region has 18 residues. Trimming cost V 0 bases and J 4 bases, with 16 bases left between them. CDR1 is MNHNS, CDR2 SASEGT, per germline. The CDR3 loop is CASSEAKPNALYNSPLHF. The CDR3 DNA is TGTGCCAGCAGTGAAGCCAAGCCCAACGCCCTTTATAATTCACCCCTCCACTTT.

This chain links TRBV5-1 with TRBJ2-2, with a weak D call TRBD2 (5 bases). Germline-derived CDR1 and CDR2 are SGHRS and YFSETQ. CDR3 length: 16 amino acids. V was clipped by 0 bases and J by 0 bases, with 9 bases between them. CDR3 sequence (DNA): TGCGCCAGCAGCTTGGTGGGTAGCGCGAACACCGGGGAGCTGTTTTTT. It codes for CASSLVGSANTGELFF.

The chain recombines TRBV25-1 with TRBJ2-6; 7 nucleotides match TRBD1. Germline V CDR1 and CDR2: MGHDK, SYGVNS. CDR3 size: 17 residues. The trim removed 10 bases at V and 0 bases at J, leaving 12 bases unmatched. The CDR3 loop reads CATLPGTEDSGANVLTF. For the CDR3, the DNA is TGTGCCACCCTCCCCGGGACAGAAGACTCTGGGGCCAACGTCCTGACTTTC.

This rearrangement joins TRBV10-3 to TRBJ2-7, with D possibly being TRBD2 (5 bases). This CDR3 is 13 amino acids long. V was shortened by 0 bases and J by 9 bases, with 12 bases between the two germline ends. Germline assignment: CDR1 ENHRY and CDR2 SYGVKD. CDR3 loop: CAISESRESTQYF. The CDR3 nucleotides are TGTGCCATCAGTGAGTCGAGGGAGTCAACGCAGTACTTC.

This clone was observed once. The chain couples TRBV2 to TRBJ2-5; D unresolved. The V and J ends lost 5 bases and 4 bases respectively, with 5 bases between them. CDR1 and CDR2 from the germline V gene are SNHLY and FYNNEI. The CDR3 loop spans 11 amino acids. The CDR3 bases are TGTGCCAGCAGTCCCCGAGAGACCCAGTACTTC. This encodes CASSPRETQYF.

This chain connects TRBV11-3 to TRBJ2-2, with 11 bases fitting TRBD2. Per germline, CDR1 SGHNT and CDR2 YENEEA. V was clipped by 4 bases and J by 4 bases; unmatched bases: 8. This CDR3 region has 17 residues. In DNA form, the CDR3 reads TGTGCCAGCAGCTGCGGACTAGCGGGCCGGAGCACCGGGGAGCTGTTTTTT. Protein: CASSCGLAGRSTGELFF.

The V call is TRBV5-4, the J call TRBJ2-3; 7 positions agree with TRBD1. The CDR3 consists of 15 residues. CDR1 SGHNT and CDR2 YYREEE come from the germline V gene (reference sequence). The V gene end was trimmed by 5 bases and the J gene end by 3 bases; junction bases not matched to a gene: 9. The CDR3 protein is CASSPTGLRTDTQYF. The CDR3 DNA is TGTGCCAGCAGTCCGACAGGGTTGAGGACAGATACGCAGTATTTT.

J is TRBJ1-6 and V is TRBV5-1; possible D gene TRBD1, 5 bases. Trimming removed 4 bases at V and 4 bases at J, with 15 bases between. Germline CDR1 SGHRS, CDR2 YFSETQ. The CDR3 is 16 amino acids. In DNA, the CDR3 is TGCGCCAGCAGCCAGGGCAGTCAGTCTTATAATTCACCCCTCCACTTT. This translates into CASSQGSQSYNSPLHF. Combining the CDR3 with reference TRBV5-1 and TRBJ1-6 gives the whole variable domain KAGVTQTPRYLIKTRGQQVTLSCSPISGHRSVSWYQQTPGQGLQFLFEYFSETQRNKGNFPGRFSGRQFSNSRSEMNVSTLELGDSALYLCASSQGSQSYNSPLHFGNGTRLTVT.

This chain connects TRBV4-1 to TRBJ2-3, with D possibly TRBD2 on 5 matching bases. This CDR3 spans 14 amino acids. Germline loops: CDR1 MGHRA, CDR2 YSYEKL. V was clipped by 7 bases and J by 3 bases, with 14 bases between them. The CDR3 DNA is TGCGCCAGCACCGGGATTCCTCCGACAGATACGCAGTATTTT. Its translation: CASTGIPPTDTQYF.

V and J are TRBV5-1 and TRBJ1-5; D is unresolved. Per the germline V gene, CDR1 is SGHRS and CDR2 is YFSETQ. Trimming pared 4 bases from V and 5 bases from J, leaving 13 bases between. The CDR3 loop spans 14 amino acids. In DNA form, the CDR3 reads TGCGCCAGCAGCCCCGGGGAGGGCCATCAGCCCCAGCATTTT. It encodes CASSPGEGHQPQHF.

The chain has TRBV5-1 and TRBJ1-2, with TRBD1 matching over 7 bases. The CDR3 contains 14 residues. After removal of 4 bases from V and 4 bases from J, the junction contained 7 bases not matched to a gene. CDR1 and CDR2 from the germline V gene are SGHRS and YFSETQ. This CDR3 reads CASSRDSGGYGYTF. In nucleotides, the CDR3 is TGCGCCAGCAGCCGGGACAGCGGCGGCTATGGCTACACCTTC.

V gene TRBV28 combines with J gene TRBJ1-2; no definite D call. With 2 bases removed from V and 4 bases from J, the gap between germline ends came to 5 bases. Germline V CDR1 and CDR2: MDHEN, SYDVKM. This CDR3 spans 12 amino acids. CDR3 coding DNA: TGTGCCAGCAGTTTAGGCCCCTATGGCTACACCTTC. This sequence encodes CASSLGPYGYTF.

This chain uses TRBV2 with TRBJ2-7, with D perhaps given as TRBD1 or TRBD2 (6 bases each). The V gene's germline CDR1 is SNHLY and CDR2 FYNNEI. Trimming shortened V by 8 bases and J by 0 bases, and 17 bases separated the two germline ends. CDR3 size: 15 residues. The CDR3 spells CASRGGGVNSYEQYF. DNA for the CDR3: TGTGCCAGCCGTGGGGGCGGGGTGAACTCCTACGAGCAGTACTTC.

The chain is built from TRBV10-2 and TRBJ1-5, with 8 bases fitting TRBD1. Trimming took 8 bases from V and 4 from J; bases not matched to a gene: 7. The CDR3 is 14 amino acids. Germline V CDR1 and CDR2: WSHSY, SAAADI. CDR3 in DNA: TGCGCCAGCGGTAGAGACAGGGGTAATCAGCCCCAGCATTTT. Translation: CASGRDRGNQPQHF.

V gene TRBV27 combines with J gene TRBJ1-1; the D gene is possibly TRBD1 (6 bases). V lost 2 bases and J 6 bases, leaving 16 bases between the germline ends. The CDR3 loop spans 15 amino acids. Germline loops: CDR1 MNHEY, CDR2 SMNVEV (reference sequence). CDR3 amino acids: CASSLTLQGPSEAFF. The CDR3 nucleotides read TGTGCCAGCAGTTTAACCCTACAGGGCCCGTCTGAAGCTTTCTTT.

CDR3 sequence (DNA): TGTGCCAGCATATTACGAGGGGGGGCCGGTGATGAGCAGTTCTTC. Translating gives CASILRGGAGDEQFF. The chain carries TRBV6-5 and TRBJ2-1, with D possibly matching TRBD2 (7 bases). Germline values: CDR1 MNHEY, CDR2 SVGAGI. This CDR3 comprises 15 residues. V lost 7 bases and J lost 8, with 21 bases in between.

The CDR3 spells CASSPQGAGEPQHF. The CDR3 DNA follows: TGCGCCAGCAGCCCACAGGGGGCCGGGGAGCCCCAGCATTTT. The rearrangement joins TRBV5-1 to TRBJ1-5, with TRBD1 matching 9 bases. V lost 4 bases to trimming and J lost 8 bases; unmatched junction nucleotides: 7. Germline CDR1 and CDR2: SGHRS and YFSETQ. The CDR3 contains 14 residues.